This TCR beta chain came from a study of T cell clonotyping in hematopoietic cell transplantation (dated by TCRdb to about 2021). General notes on the study: A total of 135 blood samples were collected in the study from roughly 33 consecutive transplant recipients and their related donors. Recruitment of patients was conducted between late 2015 and 2017, and follow-up was continued until late 2020 or death.

With the immunoSEQ assay, which is a bias-controlled multiplex PCR relying on V- and J-specific primers, TCR beta CDR3 regions were amplified from genomic DNA. A second PCR step added a proprietary barcode and Illumina adapter sequences to the CDR3 amplicons. An Illumina MiSeq instrument was used to sequence the CDR3 libraries. In the source study's methods: immunoSEQ Analyzer 3.0 was used for export and quality control, with R Bioconductor and Immunarch used for downstream analyses. Only productive rearrangements in the normalized downsampled data set were used to calculate repertoire metrics. In the normalized cohort, a clonotype counted as pathologically expanded if the clonotype was larger than 5 templates. The Inverse Simpson Index was used to measure repertoire diversity. CMV-specificity analyses were carried out on the non-normalized data set to capture all clonotypes. In TCRdb, the immuneACCESS table is reduced to in-frame sequences with V and J assigned. These tables do not hold every clone; where another copy was compared, an unresolved V gene accounts for under half, and the others remain unexplained. The V and J calls and clone size were taken over from that table, and D and trimming were inferred from the DNA. Within this sample are over 25,000 clones, with 80% to 95% of them counted one time only. The ten largest clones capture roughly 10% of the sample.

The study at large found these results: Only a small fraction of recipient repertoires overlapped donor repertoires, with over 97% appearing de novo at the given depth. The sample size was limited, and CD4 and CD8 repertoire contributions could not be separated because cells were not sorted. Donor and pretransplant recipient Inverse Simpson Index values predicted broader posttransplant TCR repertoire diversity. A decrease in recipient TCR diversity was observed after transplant, and a progressive increase in pathologically expanded clonotypes was seen from day 30 to day 180.

The CDR1 and CDR2 encoded by the germline V gene are SGHDT and YYEEEE. The CDR3, cysteine through phenylalanine, is 17 amino acids long. Only the CDR3 part of the read is kept: 51 bases, read in frame from the first base. Trimming takes 6 bases from V and 6 bases from J, and the germline ends sit 27 bases apart. The time point label corresponds to: 100 days after allo-HCT. Blood from recipients was drawn roughly 28 days before transplant, then again at days 30, 100 and 180 after transplant. Using Nuclei Lysis Solution, genomic DNA was extracted from unfractionated peripheral blood mononuclear cells that were either fresh or cryopreserved. As to this clone: Its antigen is currently not known. Base qualities were left out, and no much larger clone turns up one base away.

The sequence was collected from a female patient in her fifties who had an allogeneic stem cell transplant from a related donor, so the T cells may come from the graft donor. Some clones in this sample may be carry-over from other donors' samples. This specimen was PBMCs, taken 100 days after allogeneic stem cell transplant. This chain is built from TRBV5-6 and TRBJ1-2; a confident D gene designation cannot be given. The CDR3 protein sequence reads: CASISGWPLPYYDGYTF. The nucleotide sequence is given as TGTGCCAGCATATCCGGCTGGCCCCTTCCGTACTATGATGGCTACACCTTC.